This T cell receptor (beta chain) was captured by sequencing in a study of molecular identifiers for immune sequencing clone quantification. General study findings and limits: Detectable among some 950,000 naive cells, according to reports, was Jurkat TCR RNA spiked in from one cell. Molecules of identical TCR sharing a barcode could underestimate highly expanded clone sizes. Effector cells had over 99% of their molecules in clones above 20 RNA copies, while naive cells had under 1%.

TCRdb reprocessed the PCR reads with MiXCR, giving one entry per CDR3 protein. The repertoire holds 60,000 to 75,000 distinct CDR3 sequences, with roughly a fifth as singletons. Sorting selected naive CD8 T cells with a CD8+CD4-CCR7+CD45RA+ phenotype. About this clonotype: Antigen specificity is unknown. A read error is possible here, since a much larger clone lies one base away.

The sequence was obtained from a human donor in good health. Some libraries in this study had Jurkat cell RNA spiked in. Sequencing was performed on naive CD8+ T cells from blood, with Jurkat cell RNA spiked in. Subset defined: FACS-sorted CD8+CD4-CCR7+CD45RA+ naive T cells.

Here the CDR3 reads CAGSSGQGQYF. The CDR3 nucleotides read TGTGCCGGCAGCTCGGGACAGGGGCAGTATTTT. V is TRBV7-2 and J is TRBJ2-3, with 9 nucleotides matching TRBD1. This CDR3 contains 11 residues. The germline gives CDR1 SGHTA, CDR2 FQGNSA.